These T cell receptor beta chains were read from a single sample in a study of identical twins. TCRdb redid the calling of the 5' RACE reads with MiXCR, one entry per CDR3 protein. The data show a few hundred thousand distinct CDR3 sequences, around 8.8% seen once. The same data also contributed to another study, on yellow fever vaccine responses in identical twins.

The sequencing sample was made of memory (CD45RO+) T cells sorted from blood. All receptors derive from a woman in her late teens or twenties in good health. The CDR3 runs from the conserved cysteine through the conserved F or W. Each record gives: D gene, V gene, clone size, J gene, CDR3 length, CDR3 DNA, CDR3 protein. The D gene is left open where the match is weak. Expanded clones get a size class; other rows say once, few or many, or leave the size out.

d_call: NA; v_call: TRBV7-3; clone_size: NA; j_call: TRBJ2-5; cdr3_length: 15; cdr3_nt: TGTGCCAGCAGCTTAAGGGGCGGGTCTAGAGAGACCCAGTACTTC; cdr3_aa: CASSLRGGSRETQYF
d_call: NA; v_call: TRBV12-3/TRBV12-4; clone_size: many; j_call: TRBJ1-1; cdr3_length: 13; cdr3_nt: TGTGCCAGCAGTTTGCAGGGCTTTACTGAAGCTTTCTTT; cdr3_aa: CASSLQGFTEAFF
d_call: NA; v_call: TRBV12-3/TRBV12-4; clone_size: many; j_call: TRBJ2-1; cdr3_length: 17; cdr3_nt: TGTGCCAGCAGTTTAACCAGGCCAGGTAGCTCCTACAATGAGCAGTTCTTC; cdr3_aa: CASSLTRPGSSYNEQFF
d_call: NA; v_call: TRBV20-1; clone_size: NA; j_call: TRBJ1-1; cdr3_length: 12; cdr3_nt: TGCAGTGGAGAGGGAGGGAACACTGAAGCTTTCTTT; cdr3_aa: CSGEGGNTEAFF
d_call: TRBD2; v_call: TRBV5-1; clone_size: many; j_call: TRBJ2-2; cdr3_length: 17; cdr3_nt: TGCGCCAGCAGCTTCGGACTAGCGGGCCCCCTGGGCGGGGAGCTGTTTTTT; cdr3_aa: CASSFGLAGPLGGELFF
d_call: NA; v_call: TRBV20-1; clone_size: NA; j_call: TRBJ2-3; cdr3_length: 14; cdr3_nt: TGCAGTGCTACAGGGGACAAAGGGCCAGATACGCAGTATTTT; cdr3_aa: CSATGDKGPDTQYF
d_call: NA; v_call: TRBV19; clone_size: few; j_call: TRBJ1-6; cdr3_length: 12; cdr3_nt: TGTGCCAGTAGTGAGGTGAATTCACCCCTCCACTTT; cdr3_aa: CASSEVNSPLHF
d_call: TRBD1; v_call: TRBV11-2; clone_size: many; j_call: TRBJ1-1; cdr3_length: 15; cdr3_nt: TGTGCCAGCAGCTCTTCAGACAGGGTGAACACTGAAGCTTTCTTT; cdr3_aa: CASSSSDRVNTEAFF
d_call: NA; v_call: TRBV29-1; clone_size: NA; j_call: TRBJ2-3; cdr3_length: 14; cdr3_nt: TGCAGCGTTGTCCCCAATTTGGGCACAGATACGCAGTATTTT; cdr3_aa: CSVVPNLGTDTQYF
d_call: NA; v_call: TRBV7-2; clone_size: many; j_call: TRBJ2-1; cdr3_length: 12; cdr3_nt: TGTGCCAGCAGCCAGGGGGGAGGAGAGCAGTTCTTC; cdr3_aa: CASSQGGGEQFF
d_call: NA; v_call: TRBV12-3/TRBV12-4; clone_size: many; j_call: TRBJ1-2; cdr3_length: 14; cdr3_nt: TGTGCCAGCAGTCTGGGGAGGCAGCTCTATGGCTACACCTTC; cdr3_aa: CASSLGRQLYGYTF
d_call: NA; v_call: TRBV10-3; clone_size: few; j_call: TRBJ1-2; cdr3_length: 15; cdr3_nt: TGTGCCATCAGTTTCGCTAAAGGGACTAACTATGGCTACACCTTC; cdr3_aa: CAISFAKGTNYGYTF
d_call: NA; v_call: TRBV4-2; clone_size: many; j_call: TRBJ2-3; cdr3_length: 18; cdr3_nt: TGTGCCAGCAGCCAACCACGACAGGTGGGAGGAAAGACAGATACGCAGTATTTT; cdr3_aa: CASSQPRQVGGKTDTQYF
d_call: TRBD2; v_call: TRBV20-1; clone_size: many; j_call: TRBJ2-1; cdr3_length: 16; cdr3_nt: TGCAGTGCTCAAGACCACGAGCGGGGCCGCTACAATGAGCAGTTCTTC; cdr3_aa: CSAQDHERGRYNEQFF
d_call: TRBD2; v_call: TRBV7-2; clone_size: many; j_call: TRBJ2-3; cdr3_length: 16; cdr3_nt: TGTGCCAGCAGCTTAGTAACTAGCGGGATAGGAGATACGCAGTATTTT; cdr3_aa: CASSLVTSGIGDTQYF
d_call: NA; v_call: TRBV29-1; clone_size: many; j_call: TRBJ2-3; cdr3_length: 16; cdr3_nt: TGCAGCGTTGAAGATCTTCTGCAGGGAGGCACAGATACGCAGTATTTT; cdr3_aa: CSVEDLLQGGTDTQYF
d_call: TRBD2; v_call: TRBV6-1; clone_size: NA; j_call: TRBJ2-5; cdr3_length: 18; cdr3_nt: TGTGCCAGCAGTGAACCCTCGAGGACTAGCGCGTACCAAGAGACCCAGTACTTC; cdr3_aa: CASSEPSRTSAYQETQYF
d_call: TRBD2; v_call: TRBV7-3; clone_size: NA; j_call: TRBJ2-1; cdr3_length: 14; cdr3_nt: TGTGCCAGCAGTTTCCTGAGCGGGACCAATGAGCAGTTCTTC; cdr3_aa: CASSFLSGTNEQFF
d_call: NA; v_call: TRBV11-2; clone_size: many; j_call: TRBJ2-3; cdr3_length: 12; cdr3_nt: TGTGCCAGCAGGTGGGGCACAGATACGCAGTATTTT; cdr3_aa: CASRWGTDTQYF
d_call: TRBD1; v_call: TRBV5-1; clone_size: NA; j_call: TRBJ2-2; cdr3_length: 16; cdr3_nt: TGCGCCAGCAGTTTCCAGGGGGATGTGAACACCGGGGAGCTGTTTTTT; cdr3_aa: CASSFQGDVNTGELFF
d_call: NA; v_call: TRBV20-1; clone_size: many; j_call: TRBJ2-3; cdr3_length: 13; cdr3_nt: TGCAGTGCTAACCTTGGCGCAGGGGATACGCAGTATTTT; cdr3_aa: CSANLGAGDTQYF
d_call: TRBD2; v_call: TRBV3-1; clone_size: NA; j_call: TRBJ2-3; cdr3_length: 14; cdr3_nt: TGTGCCAGCAGCCACGGGGGGGCCTCAGATACGCAGTATTTT; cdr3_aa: CASSHGGASDTQYF
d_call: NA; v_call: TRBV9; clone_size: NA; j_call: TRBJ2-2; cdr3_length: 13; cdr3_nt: TGTGCCAGCAGCGTAGGATCGGCCGGGGAGCTGTTTTTT; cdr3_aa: CASSVGSAGELFF
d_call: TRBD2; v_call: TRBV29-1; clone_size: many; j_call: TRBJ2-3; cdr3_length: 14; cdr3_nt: TGCAGCGGAAAGGGACTAGTCATGTCCGGTACGCAGTATTTT; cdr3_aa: CSGKGLVMSGTQYF
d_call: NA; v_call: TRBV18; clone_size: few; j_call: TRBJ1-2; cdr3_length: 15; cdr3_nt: TGTGCCAGCTCACCACCGGGGGGGCGCCTCTTTGGCTACACCTTC; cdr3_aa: CASSPPGGRLFGYTF
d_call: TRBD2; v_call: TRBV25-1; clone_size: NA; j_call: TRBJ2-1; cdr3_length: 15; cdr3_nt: TGTGCCAGCAGTGGGGGACTAGCGGGGGCAGGGGAGCAGTTCTTC; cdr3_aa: CASSGGLAGAGEQFF
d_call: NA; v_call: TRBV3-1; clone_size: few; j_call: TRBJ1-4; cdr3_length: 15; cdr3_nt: TGTGCCAGCACCCACGGGGGGAACCGAGGTGAAAAACTGTTTTTT; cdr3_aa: CASTHGGNRGEKLFF
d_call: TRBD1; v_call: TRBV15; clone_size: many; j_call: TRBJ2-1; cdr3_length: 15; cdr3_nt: TGTGCCACCAGCAGCCCCCGGGACAGGGACAATGAGCAGTTCTTC; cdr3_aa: CATSSPRDRDNEQFF
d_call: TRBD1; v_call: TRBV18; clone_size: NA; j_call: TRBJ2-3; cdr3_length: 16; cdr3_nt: TGTGCCAGCTCACCACCGTTGAGGGGGCAGGCAGATACGCAGTATTTT; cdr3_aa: CASSPPLRGQADTQYF
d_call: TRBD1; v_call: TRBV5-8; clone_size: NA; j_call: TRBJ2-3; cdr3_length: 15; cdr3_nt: TGTGCCAGCAGCTTGGAGGGACAGGGATTAAATACGCAGTATTTT; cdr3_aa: CASSLEGQGLNTQYF
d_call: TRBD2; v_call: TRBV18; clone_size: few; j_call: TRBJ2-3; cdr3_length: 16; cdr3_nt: TGTGCCAGCTCACCGCCGGGACTAGCACCCACGGATACGCAGTATTTT; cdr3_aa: CASSPPGLAPTDTQYF
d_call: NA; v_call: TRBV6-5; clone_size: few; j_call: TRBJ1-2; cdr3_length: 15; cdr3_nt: TGTGCCAGCAGTTACTCGATAACAGGCAACTATGGCTACACCTTC; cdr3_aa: CASSYSITGNYGYTF
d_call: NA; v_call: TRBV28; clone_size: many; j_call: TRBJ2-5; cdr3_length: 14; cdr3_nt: TGTGCCAGCAGTTTAACAGGGTTGATAGAGACCCAGTACTTC; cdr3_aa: CASSLTGLIETQYF
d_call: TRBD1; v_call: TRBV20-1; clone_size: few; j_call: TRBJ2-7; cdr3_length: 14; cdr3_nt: TGCAGTGCCAGGAACTGGGACAGGGTAGACGAGCAGTACTTC; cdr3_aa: CSARNWDRVDEQYF
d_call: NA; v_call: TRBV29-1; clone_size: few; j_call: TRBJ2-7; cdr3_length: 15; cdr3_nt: TGCAGCGTTGAAATTCCGAGGAAGACCGCCTACGAGCAGTACTTC; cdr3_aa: CSVEIPRKTAYEQYF
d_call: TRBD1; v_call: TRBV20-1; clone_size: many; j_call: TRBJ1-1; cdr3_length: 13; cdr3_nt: TGCAGTGCTGGGACAGGGGGGCAAACTGAAGCTTTCTTT; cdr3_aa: CSAGTGGQTEAFF
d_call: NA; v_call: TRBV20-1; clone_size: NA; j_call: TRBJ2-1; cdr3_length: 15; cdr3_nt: TGCAGTGCTAGCCGGGGGGCTAATTCCTACAATGAGCAGTTCTTC; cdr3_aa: CSASRGANSYNEQFF
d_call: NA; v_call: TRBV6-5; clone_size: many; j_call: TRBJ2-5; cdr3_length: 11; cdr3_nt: TGTGCCAGCTCGGAAGCAGAGACCCAGTACTTC; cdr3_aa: CASSEAETQYF
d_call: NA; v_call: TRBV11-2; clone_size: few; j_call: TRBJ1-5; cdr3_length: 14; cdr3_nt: TGTGCCAGCAGCTTTGGCGATAGCAATCAGCCCCAGCATTTT; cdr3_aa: CASSFGDSNQPQHF
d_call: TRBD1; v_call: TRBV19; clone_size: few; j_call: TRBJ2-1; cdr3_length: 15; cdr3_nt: TGTGCCAGTAGTCGCGGGACAGGGGCGTACAATGAGCAGTTCTTC; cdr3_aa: CASSRGTGAYNEQFF
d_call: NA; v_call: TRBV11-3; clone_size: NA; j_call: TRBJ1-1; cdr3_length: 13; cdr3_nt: TGTGCCAGCAGCTTACATGGGAACACTGAAGCTTTCTTT; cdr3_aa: CASSLHGNTEAFF
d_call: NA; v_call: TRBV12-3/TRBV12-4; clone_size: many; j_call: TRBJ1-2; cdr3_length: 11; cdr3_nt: TGTGCCAGCAGAGTCGCGACCGGCTACACCTTC; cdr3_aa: CASRVATGYTF
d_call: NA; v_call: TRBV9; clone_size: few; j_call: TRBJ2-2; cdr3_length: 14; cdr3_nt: TGTGCCAGCAGCGTAGGTCCTAGCCCCGGGGAGCTGTTTTTT; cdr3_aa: CASSVGPSPGELFF
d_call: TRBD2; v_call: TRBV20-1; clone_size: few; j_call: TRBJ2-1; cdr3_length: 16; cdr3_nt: TGCAGTGCTCCCCCTAGGAGGACTAGCACCTACAATGAGCAGTTCTTC; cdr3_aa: CSAPPRRTSTYNEQFF
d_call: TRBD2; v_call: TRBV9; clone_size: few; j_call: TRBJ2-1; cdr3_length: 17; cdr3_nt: TGTGCCAGCAGCGTAGATCCCACTAGCGGGGGGGTCAATGAGCAGTTCTTC; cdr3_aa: CASSVDPTSGGVNEQFF
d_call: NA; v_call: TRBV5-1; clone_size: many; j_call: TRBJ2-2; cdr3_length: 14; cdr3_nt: TGCGCCAGCAGCTTGATCGGGAACACCGGGGAGCTGTTTTTT; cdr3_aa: CASSLIGNTGELFF
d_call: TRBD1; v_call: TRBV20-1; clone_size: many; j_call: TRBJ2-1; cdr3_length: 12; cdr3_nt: TGCGGTGGCAGGGGGCGGGTAGATGAGCAGTTCTTC; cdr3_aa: CGGRGRVDEQFF
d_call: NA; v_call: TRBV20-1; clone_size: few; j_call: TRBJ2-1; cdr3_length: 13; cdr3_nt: TGCAGTGCTACTCCCGGTCCCTACAATGAGCAGTTCTTC; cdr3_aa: CSATPGPYNEQFF
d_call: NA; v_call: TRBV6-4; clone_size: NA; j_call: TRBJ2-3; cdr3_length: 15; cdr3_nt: TGTGCCAGCAGTGACTCGGGGGGGGGCGCAGATACGCAGTATTTT; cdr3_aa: CASSDSGGGADTQYF
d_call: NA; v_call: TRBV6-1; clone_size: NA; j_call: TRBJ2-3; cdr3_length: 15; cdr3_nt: TGTGCCAGCAGAGATGGAAGGACAGGCACAGATACGCAGTATTTT; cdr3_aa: CASRDGRTGTDTQYF
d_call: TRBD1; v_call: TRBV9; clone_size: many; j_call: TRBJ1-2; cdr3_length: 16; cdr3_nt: TGTGCCAGCAGCCCAACCACGGGACAGGGGATCTATGGCTACACCTTC; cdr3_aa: CASSPTTGQGIYGYTF
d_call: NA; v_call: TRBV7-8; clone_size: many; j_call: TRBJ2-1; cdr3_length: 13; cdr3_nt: TGTGCCAGCAGCTTCGATACGTACAATGAGCAGTTCTTC; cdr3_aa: CASSFDTYNEQFF
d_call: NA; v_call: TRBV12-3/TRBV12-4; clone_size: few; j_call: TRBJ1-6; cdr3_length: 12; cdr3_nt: TGTGCCAGCAGGAATAGGGCGTCACCCCTCCACTTT; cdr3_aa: CASRNRASPLHF